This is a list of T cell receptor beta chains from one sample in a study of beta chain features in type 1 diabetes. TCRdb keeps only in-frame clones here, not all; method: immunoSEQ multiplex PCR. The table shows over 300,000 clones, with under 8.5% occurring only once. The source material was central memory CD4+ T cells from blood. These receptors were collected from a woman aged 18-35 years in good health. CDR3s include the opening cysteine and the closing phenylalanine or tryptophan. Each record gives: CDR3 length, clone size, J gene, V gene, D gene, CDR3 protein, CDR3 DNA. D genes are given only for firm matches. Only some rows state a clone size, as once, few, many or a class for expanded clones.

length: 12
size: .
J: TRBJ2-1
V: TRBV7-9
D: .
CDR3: CASSKDSNEQFF
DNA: TGTGCCAGCAGCAAGGACAGCAATGAGCAGTTCTTC

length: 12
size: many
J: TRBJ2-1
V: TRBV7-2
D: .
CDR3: CASSLVKSEQFF
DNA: TGTGCCAGCAGCTTAGTGAAGAGTGAGCAGTTCTTC

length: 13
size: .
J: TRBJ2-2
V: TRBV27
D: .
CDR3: CASSLYRAGELFF
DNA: TGTGCCAGCAGTTTATATCGGGCGGGGGAGCTGTTTTTT

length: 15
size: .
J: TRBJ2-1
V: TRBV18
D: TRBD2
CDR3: CASSPLPGRADEQFF
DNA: TGTGCCAGCTCACCGCTACCGGGGAGGGCCGATGAGCAGTTCTTC

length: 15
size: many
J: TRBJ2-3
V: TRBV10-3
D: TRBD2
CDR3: CAISDSGSWTDTQYF
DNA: TGTGCCATCAGCGATAGCGGGAGTTGGACAGATACGCAGTATTTT

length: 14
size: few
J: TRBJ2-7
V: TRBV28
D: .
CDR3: CASSFALGPYEQYF
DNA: TGTGCCAGCAGTTTTGCTTTGGGGCCCTACGAGCAGTACTTC

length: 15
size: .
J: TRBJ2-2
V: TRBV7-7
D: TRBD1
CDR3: CASSLLTGPDGELFF
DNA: TGTGCTAGCAGCTTACTGACAGGGCCGGACGGGGAGCTGTTTTTT

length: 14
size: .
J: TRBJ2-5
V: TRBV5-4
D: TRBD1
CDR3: CASSNRGRGETQYF
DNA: TGTGCCAGCAGCAACAGGGGGCGCGGAGAGACCCAGTACTTC

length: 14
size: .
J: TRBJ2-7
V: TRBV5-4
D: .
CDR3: CASSSESYSYEQYF
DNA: TGTGCCAGCAGCTCCGAGTCGTACAGCTACGAGCAGTACTTC

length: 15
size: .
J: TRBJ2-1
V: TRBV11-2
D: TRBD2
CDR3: CASSLGLAEYNEQFF
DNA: TGTGCCAGCAGCTTAGGACTAGCGGAGTACAATGAGCAGTTCTTC

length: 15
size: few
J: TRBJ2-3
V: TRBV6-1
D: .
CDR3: CASSENLGSTDTQYF
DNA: TGTGCCAGCAGTGAAAATTTGGGGTCCACAGATACGCAGTATTTT

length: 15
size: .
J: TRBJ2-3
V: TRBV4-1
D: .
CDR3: CASSYEEWGTDTQYF
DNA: TGCGCCAGCAGCTACGAGGAGTGGGGCACAGATACGCAGTATTTT

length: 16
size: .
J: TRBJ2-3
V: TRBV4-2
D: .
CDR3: CASSRLGGFRTDTQYF
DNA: TGTGCCAGCAGCCGTCTCGGAGGCTTCAGAACAGATACGCAGTATTTT

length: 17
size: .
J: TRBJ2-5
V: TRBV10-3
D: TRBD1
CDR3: CAISEHGTAGRQETQYF
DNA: TGTGCCATCAGTGAGCACGGGACAGCCGGACGCCAAGAGACCCAGTACTTC

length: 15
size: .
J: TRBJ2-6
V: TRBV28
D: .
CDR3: CASETGSSGANVLTF
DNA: TGTGCCAGCGAGACCGGGAGCTCTGGGGCCAACGTCCTGACTTTC

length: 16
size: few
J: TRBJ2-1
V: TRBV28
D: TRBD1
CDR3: CASEDLMGQGEGEQFF
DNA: TGTGCCAGCGAGGACTTAATGGGACAGGGGGAAGGTGAGCAGTTCTTC

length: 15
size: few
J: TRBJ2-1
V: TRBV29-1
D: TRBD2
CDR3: CSVRPPRAGGVEQFF
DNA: TGCAGCGTTCGTCCTCCACGAGCGGGAGGCGTTGAGCAGTTCTTC

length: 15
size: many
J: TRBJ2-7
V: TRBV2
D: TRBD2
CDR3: CASSERLAGIHEQYF
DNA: TGTGCCAGCAGTGAACGTCTAGCGGGAATCCACGAGCAGTACTTC

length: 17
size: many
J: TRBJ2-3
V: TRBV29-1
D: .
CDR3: CSVEDVILGVSQGTQYF
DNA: TGCAGCGTTGAAGATGTTATACTAGGCGTTAGCCAGGGGACGCAGTATTTT

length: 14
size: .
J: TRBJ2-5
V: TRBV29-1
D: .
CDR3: CSADSGVAGETQYF
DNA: TGCAGCGCTGACTCGGGGGTAGCCGGTGAGACCCAGTACTTC

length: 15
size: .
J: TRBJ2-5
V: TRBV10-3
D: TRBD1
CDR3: CAISELGTGEETQYF
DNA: TGTGCCATCAGTGAGTTGGGGACAGGGGAAGAGACCCAGTACTTC

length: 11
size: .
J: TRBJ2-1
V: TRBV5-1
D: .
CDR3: CATRLENQQFF
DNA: TGCGCCACCAGACTGGAGAATCAGCAGTTCTTC

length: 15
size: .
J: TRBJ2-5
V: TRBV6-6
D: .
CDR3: CASKNRDSFLETQYF
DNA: .

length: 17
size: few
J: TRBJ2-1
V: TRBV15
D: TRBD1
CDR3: CATRRYRGPDLYNEQFF
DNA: TGTGCCACCAGAAGATACAGGGGGCCAGACTTATACAATGAGCAGTTCTTC

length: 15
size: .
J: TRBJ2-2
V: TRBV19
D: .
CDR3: CASTQQGLMTGELFF
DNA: TGTGCCAGTACCCAGCAGGGATTAATGACCGGGGAGCTGTTTTTT

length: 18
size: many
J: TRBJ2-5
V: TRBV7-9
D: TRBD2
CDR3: CASSPGTSGTLQEETQYF
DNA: TGTGCCAGCAGCCCCGGGACTAGCGGGACCTTACAAGAAGAGACCCAGTACTTC

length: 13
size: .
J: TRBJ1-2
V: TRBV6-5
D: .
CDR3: CASSSHRDYGYTF
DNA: TGTGCCAGCAGTTCCCACAGGGATTATGGCTACACCTTC

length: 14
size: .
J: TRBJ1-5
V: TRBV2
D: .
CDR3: CASSEPGFNQPQHF
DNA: TGTGCCAGCAGTGAACCAGGGTTTAATCAGCCCCAGCATTTT

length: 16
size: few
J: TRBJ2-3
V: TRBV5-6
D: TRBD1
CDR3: CASSLWTGDGTDTQYF
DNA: TGTGCCAGCAGCTTGTGGACAGGGGATGGCACAGATACGCAGTATTTT

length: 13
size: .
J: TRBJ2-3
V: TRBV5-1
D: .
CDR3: CASSQGGPDTQYF
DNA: TGCGCCAGCAGCCAGGGAGGCCCAGATACGCAGTATTTT

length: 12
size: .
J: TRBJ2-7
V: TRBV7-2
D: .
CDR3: CASSGATSEQYF
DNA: TGTGCCAGCAGCGGGGCCACCTCCGAGCAGTACTTC

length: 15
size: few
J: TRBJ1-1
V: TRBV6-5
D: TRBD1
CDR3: CASSYRGQVNTEAFF
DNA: TGTGCCAGCAGTTACAGGGGACAGGTAAACACTGAAGCTTTCTTT

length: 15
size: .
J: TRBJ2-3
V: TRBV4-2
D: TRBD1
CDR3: CASSQDRGRGDTQYF
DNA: TGTGCCAGCAGCCAAGATAGGGGGCGAGGCGATACGCAGTATTTT

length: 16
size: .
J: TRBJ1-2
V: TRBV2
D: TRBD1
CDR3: CASSEGGTALGYGYTF
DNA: TGTGCCAGCAGTGAAGGGGGGACAGCCCTCGGCTATGGCTACACCTTC

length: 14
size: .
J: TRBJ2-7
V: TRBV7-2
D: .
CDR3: CASSLSRANYEQYF
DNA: TGTGCCAGCAGCTTAAGTAGGGCGAACTACGAGCAGTACTTC

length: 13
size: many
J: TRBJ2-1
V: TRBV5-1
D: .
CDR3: CASSSPGLDEQFF
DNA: TGCGCCAGCAGTTCTCCAGGGTTGGATGAGCAGTTCTTC